Listed below are T cell receptor beta chains from one sample, sequenced in a study of blood T cell repertoires in COVID-19. Using immunoSEQ multiplex PCR, the repertoire was profiled, and TCRdb retains in-frame clones only, with some absent. The sample lists approximately 73,000 clones, around nine tenths occurring once. The sequencing input was peripheral blood. These receptors were collected from a woman aged 60 to 75 with acute or convalescent COVID-19. The CDR3 runs from the conserved cysteine through the conserved F or W. D genes are given only for firm matches. Clone size is stated in some rows and not others, as once, few, many or a class when expanded.

J gene: TRBJ2-7; clone size: -; D gene: -; V gene: TRBV6-1; CDR3 DNA: TGTGCCAGCAGTGTCCGGACATCCGTCTTTTCCTACGAGCAGTACTTC; CDR3 protein: CASSVRTSVFSYEQYF
J gene: TRBJ1-2; clone size: -; D gene: TRBD1; V gene: TRBV3-1/TRBV3-2; CDR3 DNA: TGTGCCAGCAGCCAAGCCGGGACAGGGGGCTATGGCTACACCTTC; CDR3 protein: CASSQAGTGGYGYTF
J gene: TRBJ2-3; clone size: -; D gene: TRBD2; V gene: TRBV9; CDR3 DNA: TGTGCCAGCACTTCGGCTAGCGGGGGCGGGGATACGCAGTATTTT; CDR3 protein: CASTSASGGGDTQYF
J gene: TRBJ2-2; clone size: -; D gene: -; V gene: TRBV6-2/TRBV6-3; CDR3 DNA: TGTGCCAGCAGTTACCTAACGCCGAACACCGGGGAGCTGTTTTTT; CDR3 protein: CASSYLTPNTGELFF
J gene: TRBJ2-4; clone size: -; D gene: -; V gene: TRBV5-8; CDR3 DNA: TGTGCCAGCTGGGGGGGCCTTGCCAAAAACATTCAGTACTTC; CDR3 protein: CASWGGLAKNIQYF
J gene: TRBJ2-1; clone size: -; D gene: TRBD1; V gene: TRBV11-2; CDR3 DNA: TGTGCCAGCAGTTCCCCAATGGGACAGAACAATGAGCAGTTCTTC; CDR3 protein: CASSSPMGQNNEQFF
J gene: TRBJ1-4; clone size: few; D gene: -; V gene: TRBV6-5; CDR3 DNA: TGTGCCAGCAGTTACTCGGCCAGGGAAAAACTGTTTTTT; CDR3 protein: CASSYSAREKLFF
J gene: TRBJ2-3; clone size: -; D gene: -; V gene: TRBV5-4; CDR3 DNA: TGTGCCAGCAGCTTGGTTCTCGGGGAGAGCACAGATACGCAGTATTTT; CDR3 protein: CASSLVLGESTDTQYF
J gene: TRBJ1-2; clone size: -; D gene: TRBD1; V gene: TRBV28; CDR3 DNA: TGTGCCAGCAGTTCAACAGGGGGCTGGCACTATGGCTACACCTTC; CDR3 protein: CASSSTGGWHYGYTF
J gene: TRBJ1-2; clone size: -; D gene: -; V gene: TRBV6-1; CDR3 DNA: TGTGCCAGCAGTGAAGCTTCGGCGGGGTCGGATTATGGCTACACCTTC; CDR3 protein: CASSEASAGSDYGYTF
J gene: TRBJ2-7; clone size: -; D gene: TRBD2; V gene: TRBV6-5; CDR3 DNA: TGTGCCAGCAGTCCCCCCGCTAGCGGGATCTACGAGCAGTACTTC; CDR3 protein: CASSPPASGIYEQYF
J gene: TRBJ1-2; clone size: -; D gene: -; V gene: TRBV12-3/TRBV12-4; CDR3 DNA: TGTGCCAGCAGTCCAGGGCGGGGGGGCTACACCTTC; CDR3 protein: CASSPGRGGYTF
J gene: TRBJ2-2; clone size: once; D gene: -; V gene: TRBV27; CDR3 DNA: TGTGCCAGCAGTTCGACGGGTTCCACCGGGGAGCTGTTTTTT; CDR3 protein: CASSSTGSTGELFF
J gene: TRBJ2-3; clone size: -; D gene: -; V gene: TRBV5-6; CDR3 DNA: TGTGCCAGCACAGGGGCAGGGGTCACAGATACGCAGTATTTT; CDR3 protein: CASTGAGVTDTQYF